Shown below are 20 T cell receptor beta chains from a single sample sequenced in a study of vaccination and CD4 T cells after COVID-19. TCRdb reanalysed the PCR reads using MiXCR and keeps one entry per CDR3 protein. The sample records some 22,000 distinct CDR3 sequences, under 60% being singletons. Sequencing was performed on CD4+ T cells from blood, taken before SARS-CoV-2 vaccination. The receptors here all came from a human donor who had recovered from COVID-19.

The V gene is TRBV6-1, the J gene TRBJ1-1, with D possibly matching TRBD1 (5 bases). This CDR3 has 11 residues. Per germline, CDR1 MNHNS and CDR2 SASEGT. The V end lost 7 bases, the J end lost 9 bases, and 12 bases lay between the germline ends. CDR3 DNA sequence: TGTGCCAGCAACATCCCAGGGAAAGCTTTCTTT. This gives the protein CASNIPGKAFF.

This chain joins TRBV20-1 and TRBJ1-1, with D perhaps matching TRBD1 (6 bases). V lost 6 bases and J 4 bases, leaving 18 bases between the germline ends. The CDR3 is made up of 14 amino acids. The germline V gene has CDR1 DFQATT and CDR2 SNEGSKA (reference sequence). CDR3 region: CSARTDQGSTEAFF. The CDR3 coding sequence is TGCAGTGCGCGAACTGACCAGGGGAGCACTGAAGCTTTCTTT.

This clonotype appeared a few times. This rearrangement joins TRBV10-3 to TRBJ2-1, with 7 bases that match TRBD2. This CDR3 has 17 residues. CDR1 is ENHRY and CDR2 is SYGVKD in the germline V gene. The junction had 11 bases not matched to a gene; V was cut back by 0 bases and J by 6 bases. The CDR3 spells CAISESTELASINEQFF. CDR3 DNA: TGTGCCATCAGTGAGTCGACCGAACTAGCGAGTATCAATGAGCAGTTCTTC.

The chain recombines TRBV11-2 with TRBJ2-7, with a weak D call TRBD2 (5 bases). Trimming stripped 2 bases from V and 5 bases from J, with 13 bases between. This CDR3 contains 14 residues. Germline assignment: CDR1 SGHAT and CDR2 FQNNGV. The CDR3: CASSLIWENHEQYF. The CDR3 DNA sequence: TGTGCCAGCAGCTTAATTTGGGAGAATCACGAGCAGTACTTC.

The chain links TRBV6-2 or TRBV6-3 to TRBJ2-7; the match to TRBD1 covers 7 bases. The length of the CDR3 is 15 residues. Germline V gene sequence: CDR1 MNHEY, CDR2 SVGEGT. Germline trimming cut 7 bases from V and 4 bases from J; bases unmatched to any gene: 13. The CDR3 loop reads CASTTNSRQGYEQYF. The CDR3 nucleotides are TGTGCCAGCACCACCAACTCGAGACAGGGATACGAGCAGTACTTC.

A single count supports this clonotype. The chain couples TRBV7-2 to TRBJ1-2, with 9 bases fitting TRBD1. This CDR3 spans 14 amino acids. The germline gives CDR1 SGHTA, CDR2 FQGNSA. V shed 4 bases and J 4 bases; nucleotides not matched to a gene: 4. The CDR3 DNA follows: TGTGCCAGCAGCTCACAGGGGGCTGTCTATGGCTACACCTTC. Its protein product is CASSSQGAVYGYTF.

The chain links TRBV7-8 to TRBJ2-7, with D unclear. V was cut by 6 bases and J by 3 bases, with 15 bases left in between. The CDR3 extends over 14 amino acids. Germline CDR1 is SGHVS and CDR2 is FQNEAQ. This CDR3 reads CASSLRRSLYEQYF. In DNA form, the CDR3 reads TGTGCCAGCAGTCTGCGTCGGAGTCTCTACGAGCAGTACTTC.

The V and J genes are TRBV6-2 or TRBV6-3 and TRBJ2-3, with TRBD1 as a possible D gene (6 bases). Trimming cost V 6 bases and J 3 bases, with 10 bases left between them. This CDR3 contains 13 residues. The germline gives CDR1 MNHEY, CDR2 SVGEGT. The CDR3 here is CASSWQGTDTQYF. CDR3 coding DNA: TGTGCCAGCAGCTGGCAGGGGACAGATACGCAGTATTTT.

This clonotype has just one count. The chain is built from TRBV5-1 and TRBJ1-1, with 7 bases identical to TRBD1. The J segment lost 1 base and the V segment lost 4 bases, leaving 7 bases of the junction unmatched. Germline V gives CDR1 SGHRS, CDR2 YFSETQ. The CDR3 is made up of 15 amino acids. The DNA of the CDR3 is TGCGCCAGCAGCCTGCTAACAGGGGAGAACACTGAAGCTTTCTTT. Protein product: CASSLLTGENTEAFF.

This sequence joins TRBV5-1 and TRBJ2-7; 7 nucleotides match TRBD1. The V gene's germline CDR1 is SGHRS and CDR2 YFSETQ. The CDR3 sequence is 14 residues long. Germline trimming cut 1 base from V and 2 bases from J; bases unmatched to any gene: 3. Here the CDR3 reads CASSLSGTAYEQYF. Here the CDR3 DNA reads TGCGCCAGCAGCTTGTCCGGGACAGCCTACGAGCAGTACTTC. The full variable domain, rest sourced from reference TRBV5-1 and TRBJ2-7, is KAGVTQTPRYLIKTRGQQVTLSCSPISGHRSVSWYQQTPGQGLQFLFEYFSETQRNKGNFPGRFSGRQFSNSRSEMNVSTLELGDSALYLCASSLSGTAYEQYFGPGTRLTVT.

The chain joins TRBV20-1 to TRBJ2-3, with D hard to call. Germline CDR1 reads DFQATT; CDR2 reads SNEGSKA (reference sequence). This CDR3 is built from 15 residues. The germline V and J ends were trimmed by 4 bases and 0 bases, with 14 bases remaining between them. The CDR3 nucleotides read TGCAGTGCTATATTGAGACCTTCTAGCACAGATACGCAGTATTTT. This codes for CSAILRPSSTDTQYF.

V gene TRBV7-9 combines with J gene TRBJ1-2; D is ambiguous. With 0 bases removed from V and 4 bases from J, the gap between germline ends came to 6 bases. Germline CDR1 SEHNR, CDR2 FQNEAQ (reference sequence). This CDR3 comprises 13 residues. As DNA, the CDR3 is TGTGCCAGCAGCTTAGCGGAGGGCTATGGCTACACCTTC. Translated, it gives CASSLAEGYGYTF.

This clonotype has just a few counts. J is TRBJ2-1 and V is TRBV6-1; no definite D call. Germline CDR1 MNHNS, CDR2 SASEGT. This CDR3 has 14 residues. Trimming cost V 9 bases and J 0 bases, with 12 bases left between them. The CDR3 coding sequence is TGTGCCAGTAGAGCCCTGAGCTCCTACAATGAGCAGTTCTTC. It specifies CASRALSSYNEQFF.

The rearrangement joins TRBV20-1 to TRBJ2-7; 7 nucleotides align to TRBD2. Germline loops: CDR1 DFQATT, CDR2 SNEGSKA (reference sequence). CDR3 size: 14 residues. The junction had 5 bases not matched to a gene; V was cut back by 1 base and J by 2 bases. This CDR3 is CSARGGRPTYEQYF. The CDR3 bases are TGCAGTGCTAGAGGCGGGAGACCTACCTACGAGCAGTACTTC.

This rearrangement joins TRBV30 to TRBJ1-2; 10 bases match TRBD1. The CDR3 covers 14 residues. CDR1 and CDR2 from the germline V gene are GTSNPN and SVGIG (reference sequence). Trimming cost V 3 bases and J 6 bases; bases outside gene matches: 7. CDR3 region: CAWRQTGGSHGYTF. The DNA for the CDR3 is TGTGCCTGGAGACAGACAGGGGGCAGTCATGGCTACACCTTC.

This clonotype was recorded once. V gene TRBV19 combines with J gene TRBJ2-2; TRBD2 agrees at 8 bases. CDR1 and CDR2 (germline): LNHDA, SQIVND (reference sequence). Trimming cost V 7 bases and J 0 bases; bases outside gene matches: 1. The CDR3 is made up of 14 amino acids. CDR3 sequence: CASNGGANTGELFF. In DNA form, the CDR3 reads TGTGCCAGTAACGGGGGGGCGAACACCGGGGAGCTGTTTTTT.

The table lists this clonotype with a count of one. One junction end does not reproduce the germline sequence, and a read error may be involved. V is TRBV2 and J is TRBJ2-5; TRBD1 matches at 11 bases. The CDR3 runs to 14 residues. The germline CDR1 and CDR2 sequences are SNHLY and FYNNEI. CDR3 coding DNA: TGCGCCAGCAGTATGGACAGGGGGCTAGAGACCCAGTACTTC. It specifies CASSMDRGLETQYF.

This chain uses TRBV15 with TRBJ2-7; D not resolved. Trimming removed 1 base at V and 6 bases at J, with 7 bases between. The CDR3 totals 12 residues. Germline V CDR1 and CDR2: LNHNV, YYDKDF (reference sequence). CDR3 in DNA: TGTGCCACCAGCAGAGGGTATGGCGAGCAGTACTTC. The encoded protein is CATSRGYGEQYF. The variable domain in full, completed from reference TRBV15 and TRBJ2-7, reads DAMVIQNPRYQVTQFGKPVTLSCSQTLNHNVMYWYQQKSSQAPKLLFHYYDKDFNNEADTPDNFQSRRPNTSFCFLDIRSPGLGDTAMYLCATSRGYGEQYFGPGTRLTVT.

The genes are TRBV27 and TRBJ2-1; possibly TRBD1 for D (5 bases). V was shortened by 0 bases and J by 5 bases, with 17 bases between the two germline ends. The CDR3 covers 17 residues. In germline, CDR1 is MNHEY, CDR2 SMNVEV (reference sequence). Here the CDR3 reads CASSLSPPSGPNNEQFF. Here the CDR3 DNA reads TGTGCCAGCAGTTTATCCCCCCCGTCAGGGCCTAACAATGAGCAGTTCTTC.

The J gene is TRBJ2-7, the V gene TRBV5-3; no reliable D call. TRBV5-3 is flagged as an ORF with uncertain function. V was cut by 0 bases and J by 0 bases, with 10 bases left in between. CDR3 size: 15 residues. The CDR3 region has the DNA TGTGCCAGAAGCTTGGACGGCCGCTGCTCCTACGAGCAGTACTTC. Amino acids: CARSLDGRCSYEQYF.